The next 23 T cell receptor beta chains were all read from a single sample in a study of human T cells and chemical hapten exposure. Time point of the sample: pre-sensitization, week 0. Treatment specified: therapeutic diphenylcyclopropenone sensitization with weekly scalp DPC. TCRdb re-analysed the RACE reads in MiXCR, keeping a single row per CDR3 protein. The table lists about 380,000 distinct CDR3 sequences, roughly 5% of them singletons. The starting material was whole blood, obtained in connection with sensitization to the hapten diphenylcyclopropenone (DPC). The receptor set was obtained from a woman aged 45-65 years with alopecia areata. Some clones in this sample may be carry-over from other donors' samples.

This clonotype was detected many times. The gene calls are TRBV29-1 and TRBJ1-4; TRBD1 matches at 8 bases. Germline CDR1 and CDR2: SQVTM and ANQGSEA. There are 12 residues in the CDR3. V lost 7 bases, J lost 5 bases, and 3 bases stayed unmatched. The CDR3 DNA sequence: TGCAGCGCACGACAGGGGAATGAAAAACTGTTTTTT. Its translation is CSARQGNEKLFF.

This clonotype was detected many times. The gene calls are TRBV28 and TRBJ1-2; TRBD1 might be the D (6 bases). Trimming left V 7 bases short and J 6 bases short, with 27 bases between. CDR3 length: 17 residues. The germline gives CDR1 MDHEN, CDR2 SYDVKM. The CDR3 region has the DNA TGTGCCAGCACCCCTCGGTTCACAGGGTTAGTTGGTGATGGCTACACCTTC. This encodes CASTPRFTGLVGDGYTF.

The chain links TRBV10-3 to TRBJ1-1; 9 bases match TRBD1. The V segment lost 6 bases and the J segment 1 base; nucleotides outside the gene matches: 3. Germline V CDR1 and CDR2: ENHRY, SYGVKD. CDR3 length equals 14 residues. This CDR3 reads CAIRGDRANTEAFF. The CDR3, as DNA: TGTGCCATCAGGGGGGACAGGGCGAACACTGAAGCTTTCTTT.

The V and J genes are TRBV4-1 and TRBJ1-2; 7 nucleotides align to TRBD1. Germline lookup yields CDR1 MGHRA and CDR2 YSYEKL. This CDR3 has 16 amino acids. V dropped 4 bases and J dropped 3; count of bases not matched to a gene: 11. The CDR3 sequence: CASSPGRAGGDYGYTF. As DNA, the CDR3 is TGCGCCAGCAGCCCTGGGCGGGCAGGGGGAGACTATGGCTACACCTTC.

As concerns this clonotype: Lacking the conserved final phenylalanine or tryptophan, this CDR3 likely reflects a read error. V usage is TRBV6-1 and J usage is TRBJ2-3; no firm D call. This CDR3 has 19 residues. Germline lookup yields CDR1 MNHNS and CDR2 SASEGT. The V end was cut by 6 bases, the J end by 0 bases, with 25 bases between. The CDR3 nucleotides are TGTGCCAGCAGCACCCCCAGAAAAAGAGGCATTCCAAGCACAGATACGCAGTATTCT. It codes for CASSTPRKRGIPSTDTQYS.

In this sample, this clonotype turned up many times. The chain is built from TRBV29-1 and TRBJ2-5; 8 bases match TRBD2. V lost 5 bases and J lost 9; bases outside the gene matches: 11. In germline, CDR1 is SQVTM, CDR2 ANQGSEA. The CDR3 runs to 13 residues. The CDR3 DNA follows: TGCAGCGTTTTAGGACTAGCCCGTGGGGCCCAGTACTTC. Translated, it gives CSVLGLARGAQYF. Supplemented by reference TRBV29-1 and TRBJ2-5, the full variable domain reads SAVISQKPSRDICQRGTSLTIQCQVDSQVTMMFWYRQQPGQSLTLIATANQGSEATYESGFVIDKFPISRPNLTFSTLTVSNMSPEDSSIYLCSVLGLARGAQYFGPGTRLLVL.

The chain carries TRBV19 and TRBJ1-1, with a possible D match to TRBD1 (6 bases). This CDR3 contains 16 residues. V lost 6 bases to trimming and J lost 2 bases, with 19 bases between them. Per germline, CDR1 LNHDA and CDR2 SQIVND (reference sequence). The CDR3 DNA reads TGTGCCAGTAGCGGGCTGGCAGGGGTGATAAACACTGAAGCTTTCTTT. This encodes CASSGLAGVINTEAFF.

This chain uses TRBV12-3 or TRBV12-4 with TRBJ1-2, with D possibly TRBD1 on 6 matching bases. V was trimmed by 3 bases and J by 8 bases, leaving 10 bases between them. The CDR3 extends over 12 amino acids. The DNA for the CDR3 is TGTGCCAGCAGTTTTGGGGGCGAAGGCTACACCTTC. It encodes CASSFGGEGYTF.

V gene TRBV6-5 combines with J gene TRBJ2-3; tentative D call: TRBD2 (5 bases). The CDR3 length is 13 residues. Germline V gene lookup returns CDR1 MNHEY and CDR2 SVGAGI. Deletions cut 4 bases from V and 12 bases from J, with 17 bases between. CDR3 protein: CASSSSLRAAQYF. CDR3 in DNA: TGTGCCAGCAGTTCCTCCCTGCGGGCCGCTCAGTATTTT.

The rearrangement links TRBV6-5 to TRBJ2-7; 8 bases agree with TRBD1. This CDR3 spans 12 amino acids. The germline V gene encodes CDR1 MNHEY and CDR2 SVGAGI. The junction had 1 base not matched to a gene; V was cut back by 2 bases and J by 7 bases. The CDR3 here is CASSYRDREQYF. CDR3 nucleotide sequence: TGTGCCAGCAGTTACCGGGACAGGGAGCAGTACTTC.

The V and J genes are TRBV6-5 and TRBJ2-5; a weak D match, TRBD1 (5 bases). The CDR3 length is 15 residues. Trimming left V 2 bases short and J 5 bases short, with 15 bases between. Germline V gene lookup returns CDR1 MNHEY and CDR2 SVGAGI. The CDR3 is CASSYARDVLETQYF. CDR3 nucleotides: TGTGCCAGCAGTTACGCCAGGGATGTTTTGGAGACCCAGTACTTC.

This clonotype came up many times. The chain links TRBV29-1 to TRBJ1-4; D is uncertain. Germline V gene sequence: CDR1 SQVTM, CDR2 ANQGSEA. V lost 4 bases to trimming and J lost 8 bases, with 11 bases between them. The CDR3 is made up of 12 amino acids. The chain's CDR3 is CSVGPVGEKLFF. CDR3 in DNA: TGCAGCGTTGGTCCGGTGGGGGAAAAACTGTTTTTT.

This clonotype was recorded many times. The chain recombines TRBV11-2 with TRBJ2-3; 7 bases map to TRBD2. Germline-derived CDR1 and CDR2 are SGHAT and FQNNGV. Trimming at V came to 1 base and at J to 2 bases, leaving 9 bases not matched to a gene. The CDR3 runs 17 residues. CDR3 sequence: CASSLVFPRGVTDTQYF. The CDR3 DNA is TGTGCCAGCAGCTTAGTGTTCCCCCGGGGGGTCACAGATACGCAGTATTTT.

This clonotype was counted many times. The V call is TRBV4-1, the J call TRBJ2-7; 10 bases map to TRBD1. The CDR3 is made up of 15 amino acids. J gave up 2 bases and V 3 bases, and 4 bases lay outside the gene matches. CDR1 is MGHRA, CDR2 YSYEKL, per germline. The DNA of the CDR3 is TGCGCCAGCAGCCACGGGGACAGGGGAGCCTACGAGCAGTACTTC. Translating gives CASSHGDRGAYEQYF.

This clonotype was observed at least ten times. This chain connects TRBV13 to TRBJ1-1; tentative D call: TRBD1 (5 bases). The CDR3 is made up of 14 amino acids. CDR1 is PRHDT and CDR2 is FYEKMQ in the germline V gene (reference sequence). V lost 1 base and J 0 bases, leaving 6 bases between the germline ends. CDR3 DNA: TGTGCCAGCAGCTTAGTAGGGGTGAACACTGAAGCTTTCTTT. It encodes CASSLVGVNTEAFF.

This clonotype was seen ten or more times. This chain links TRBV27 with TRBJ1-3; a weak D match, TRBD1 (6 bases). Trimming removed 8 bases from V and 4 bases from J, with 18 bases in between. Germline-derived CDR1 and CDR2 are MNHEY and SMNVEV (reference sequence). This CDR3 contains 15 residues. CDR3: CASSRSGAVGNTIYF. The CDR3 coding sequence is TGTGCCAGCTCTCGGTCGGGGGCAGTAGGAAACACCATATATTTT.

There are many counts of this clonotype. The chain couples TRBV3-1 to TRBJ1-5, with D unresolved. V lost 4 bases and J 0 bases, leaving 10 bases between the germline ends. This CDR3 has 15 residues. Germline CDR1 reads LGHDT; CDR2 reads YNNKEL (reference sequence). Written as DNA, the CDR3 is TGTGCCAGCAGCCTGGGGTTTTATAGCAATCAGCCCCAGCATTTT. Amino acid sequence: CASSLGFYSNQPQHF.

A word on this clonotype: A much larger clone lies a single base off, so this may be a read error. The rearrangement uses TRBV10-3 and TRBJ2-1; D is unclear. CDR3 length: 15 amino acids. CDR1 ENHRY and CDR2 SYGVKD come from the germline V gene. The CDR3: CTISEAVFSYNEQFF. Here the CDR3 DNA reads TGTACCATCAGTGAGGCTGTCTTCTCCTACAATGAGCAGTTCTTC.

The sample holds a few counts of this clonotype. The rearrangement links TRBV4-1 to TRBJ1-1, with D possibly matching TRBD1 (5 bases). The V gene lost 0 bases and the J gene lost 4 bases, with 9 bases spanning the gap. The germline V gene encodes CDR1 MGHRA and CDR2 YSYEKL. The CDR3 sequence is 14 residues long. The CDR3 protein is CASSQERDLTEAFF. CDR3 nucleotides: TGCGCCAGCAGCCAAGAGAGGGACCTCACTGAAGCTTTCTTT.

This clonotype has a count of ten or more. J is TRBJ2-3 and V is TRBV5-8, with D tentatively TRBD2 (5 bases). V lost 2 bases and J lost 1, with 14 bases in between. Germline values: CDR1 SGHTS, CDR2 YDEGEE. This CDR3 has 16 residues. This CDR3 reads CASSFGRMRGTDTQYF. In DNA, the CDR3 is TGTGCCAGCAGCTTCGGCAGGATGCGGGGCACAGATACGCAGTATTTT.

Many counts were recorded for this clonotype. The chain links TRBV13 to TRBJ2-7; the D call may be TRBD1 or TRBD2 (6 bases each). The V and J ends lost 4 bases and 2 bases respectively, with 12 bases between them. CDR1 is PRHDT and CDR2 is FYEKMQ in the germline V gene (reference sequence). This CDR3 comprises 14 residues. The CDR3 DNA sequence: TGTGCCAGCAGCTCGAGGGGGGATACCTACGAGCAGTACTTC. It encodes CASSSRGDTYEQYF.

There are a few counts of this clonotype. The chain uses TRBV6-6 and TRBJ2-2; a weak D match, TRBD2 (6 bases). Germline assignment: CDR1 MNHNY and CDR2 SVGAGI (reference sequence). The germline V and J ends were trimmed by 8 bases and 6 bases, with 16 bases remaining between them. This CDR3 spans 14 amino acids. The CDR3 region has the DNA TGTGCCAGCCGGGAGCCAGCTTCCCCCGGGGAGCTGTTTTTT. Encoded protein: CASREPASPGELFF.

This clonotype appeared many times. The chain has TRBV29-1 and TRBJ1-1; D is undetermined. Germline CDR1 is SQVTM and CDR2 is ANQGSEA. V was pared by 5 bases and J by 4 bases, with 17 bases between. The CDR3 is made up of 14 amino acids. CDR3 nucleotide sequence: TGCAGCGTTTCCCCCCGACACGGCAGCACTGAAGCTTTCTTT. Its protein is CSVSPRHGSTEAFF.